This T cell receptor (delta chain) stems from a study of γδ T cells in repeated Plasmodium falciparum infection. The table lists this clone with many counts. TCRdb assigns this DNA the protein of a much larger clone, which departs from its translation at residue 17; this likely reflects a read error, and the protein shown comes from translating the DNA. This CDR3 contains 18 residues. Germline CDR1 and CDR2: TSWWSYY and QGS. Bulk repertoires came from Vgamma9/Vdelta2+ or Vdelta2-negative gammadelta T cells flow-sorted from PBMC. TCRdb reanalysed the multiplex PCR reads with CATT. The table has around 50,000 delta-chain clones, approximately 1.5% seen once.

The chain combines TRDV1 with TRDJ1; 9 nucleotides agree with TRDD2. This clonotype was obtained from a pool of human donors (malaria-infected and uninfected, not separated). The sample comprised gamma-delta T cells from blood. In nucleotides, the CDR3 is TGTGCTCTTGGGGAACTTGACCCCTTCCTACGGCACACCGATAAACTCACCTTT. It encodes CALGELDPFLRHTDKLTF.